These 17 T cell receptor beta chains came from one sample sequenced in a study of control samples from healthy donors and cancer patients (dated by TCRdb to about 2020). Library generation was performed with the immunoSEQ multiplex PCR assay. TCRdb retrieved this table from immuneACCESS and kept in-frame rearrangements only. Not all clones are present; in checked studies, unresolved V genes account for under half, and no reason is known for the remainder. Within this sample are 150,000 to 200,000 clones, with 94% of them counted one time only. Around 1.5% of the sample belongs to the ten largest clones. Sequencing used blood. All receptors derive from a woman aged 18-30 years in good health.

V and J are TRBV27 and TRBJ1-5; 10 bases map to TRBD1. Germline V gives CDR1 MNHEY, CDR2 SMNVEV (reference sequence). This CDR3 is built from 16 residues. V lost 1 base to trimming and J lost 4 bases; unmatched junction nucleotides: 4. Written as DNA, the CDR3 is TGTGCCAGCAGTTTATATGGGACAGGGGAGAATCAGCCCCAGCATTTT. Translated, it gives CASSLYGTGENQPQHF.

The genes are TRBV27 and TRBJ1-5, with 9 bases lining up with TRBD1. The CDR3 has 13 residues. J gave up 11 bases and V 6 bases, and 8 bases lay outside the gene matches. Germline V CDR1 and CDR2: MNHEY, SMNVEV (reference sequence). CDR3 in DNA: TGTGCCAGCAGCCCGGGACAGGGAGTGACCCAGCATTTT. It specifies CASSPGQGVTQHF.

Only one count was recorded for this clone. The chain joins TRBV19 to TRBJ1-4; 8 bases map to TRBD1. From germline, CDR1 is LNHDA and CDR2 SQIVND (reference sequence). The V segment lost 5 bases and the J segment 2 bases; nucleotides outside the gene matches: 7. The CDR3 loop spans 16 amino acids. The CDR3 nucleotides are TGTGCCAGTAGTGACCGGGACAGGAATACTAATGAAAAACTGTTTTTT. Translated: CASSDRDRNTNEKLFF.

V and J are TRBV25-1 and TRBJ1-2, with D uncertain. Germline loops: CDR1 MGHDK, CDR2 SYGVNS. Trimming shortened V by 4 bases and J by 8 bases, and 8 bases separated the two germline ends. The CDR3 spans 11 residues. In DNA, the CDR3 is TGTGCCAGCAGTGGCCCATCCGGCTACACCTTC. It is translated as CASSGPSGYTF.

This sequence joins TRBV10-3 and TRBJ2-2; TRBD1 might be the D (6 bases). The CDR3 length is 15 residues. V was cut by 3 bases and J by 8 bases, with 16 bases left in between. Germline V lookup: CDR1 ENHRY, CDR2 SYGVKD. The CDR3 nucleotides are TGTGCCATCAGTGAAGCCATACAGGGTTTTGGGGAGCTGTTTTTT. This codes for CAISEAIQGFGELFF.

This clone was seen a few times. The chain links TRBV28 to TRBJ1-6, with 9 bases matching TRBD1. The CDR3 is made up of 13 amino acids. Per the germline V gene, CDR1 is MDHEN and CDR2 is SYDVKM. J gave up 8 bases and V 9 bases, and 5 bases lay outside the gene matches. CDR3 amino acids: CASHTGGYSPLHF. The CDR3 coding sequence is TGTGCCAGTCACACAGGGGGCTATTCACCCCTCCACTTT.

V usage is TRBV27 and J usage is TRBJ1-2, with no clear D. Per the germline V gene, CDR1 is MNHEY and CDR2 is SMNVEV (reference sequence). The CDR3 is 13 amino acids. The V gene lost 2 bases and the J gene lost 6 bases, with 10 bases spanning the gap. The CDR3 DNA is TGTGCCAGCAGTTTACGCGGCGGTCATGGCTACACCTTC. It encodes CASSLRGGHGYTF.

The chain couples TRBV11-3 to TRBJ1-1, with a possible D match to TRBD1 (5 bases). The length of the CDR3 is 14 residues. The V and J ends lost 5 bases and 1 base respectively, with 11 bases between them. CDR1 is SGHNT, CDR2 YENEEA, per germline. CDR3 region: CASSSDRSNTEAFF. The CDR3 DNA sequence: TGTGCCAGCAGCAGCGACAGATCGAACACTGAAGCTTTCTTT.

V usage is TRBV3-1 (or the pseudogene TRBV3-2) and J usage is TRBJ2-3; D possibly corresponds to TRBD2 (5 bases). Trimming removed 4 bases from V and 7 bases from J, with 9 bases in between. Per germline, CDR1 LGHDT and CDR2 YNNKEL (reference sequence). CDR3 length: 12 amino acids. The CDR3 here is CASSPGLHTQYF. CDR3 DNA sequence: TGTGCCAGCAGCCCTGGACTTCATACGCAGTATTTT.

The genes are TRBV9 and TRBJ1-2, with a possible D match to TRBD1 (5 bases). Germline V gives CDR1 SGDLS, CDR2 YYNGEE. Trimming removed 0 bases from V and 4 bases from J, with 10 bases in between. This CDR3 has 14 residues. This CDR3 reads CASSVDQGTYGYTF. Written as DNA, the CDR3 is TGTGCCAGCAGCGTAGACCAGGGTACCTATGGCTACACCTTC. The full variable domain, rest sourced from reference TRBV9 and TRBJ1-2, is DSGVTQTPKHLITATGQRVTLRCSPRSGDLSVYWYQQSLDQGLQFLIQYYNGEERAKGNILERFSAQQFPDLHSELNLSSLELGDSALYFCASSVDQGTYGYTFGSGTRLTVV.

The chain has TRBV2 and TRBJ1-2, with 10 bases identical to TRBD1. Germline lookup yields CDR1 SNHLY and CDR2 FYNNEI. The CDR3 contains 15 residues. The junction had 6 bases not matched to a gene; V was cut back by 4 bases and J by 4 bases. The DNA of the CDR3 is TGTGCCAGCAGTGCCCAAGGGACAGGGGTCTATGGCTACACCTTC. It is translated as CASSAQGTGVYGYTF.

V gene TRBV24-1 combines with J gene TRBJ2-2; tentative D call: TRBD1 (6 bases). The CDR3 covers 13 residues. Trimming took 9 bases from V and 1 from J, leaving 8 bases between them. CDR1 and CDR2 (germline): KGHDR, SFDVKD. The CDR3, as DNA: TGTGCCACCCAGGGACAGAACACCGGGGAGCTGTTTTTT. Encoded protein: CATQGQNTGELFF.

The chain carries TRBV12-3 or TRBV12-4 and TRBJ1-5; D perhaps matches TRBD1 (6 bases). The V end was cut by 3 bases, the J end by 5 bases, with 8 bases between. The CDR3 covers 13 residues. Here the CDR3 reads CASSFSGDQPQHF. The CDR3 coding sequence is TGTGCCAGCAGTTTTTCAGGGGATCAGCCCCAGCATTTT.

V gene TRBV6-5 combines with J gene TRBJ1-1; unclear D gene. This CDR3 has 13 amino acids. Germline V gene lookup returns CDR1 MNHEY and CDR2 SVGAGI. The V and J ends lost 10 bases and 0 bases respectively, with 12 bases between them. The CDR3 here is CAISRQMNTEAFF. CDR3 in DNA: TGTGCCATCTCGAGGCAGATGAACACTGAAGCTTTCTTT.

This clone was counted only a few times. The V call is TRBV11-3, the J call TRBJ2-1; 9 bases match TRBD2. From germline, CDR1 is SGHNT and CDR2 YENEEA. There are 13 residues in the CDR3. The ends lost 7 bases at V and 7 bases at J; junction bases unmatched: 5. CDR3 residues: CASNRGGGNEQFF. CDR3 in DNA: TGTGCCAGCAACCGCGGGGGGGGGAATGAGCAGTTCTTC.

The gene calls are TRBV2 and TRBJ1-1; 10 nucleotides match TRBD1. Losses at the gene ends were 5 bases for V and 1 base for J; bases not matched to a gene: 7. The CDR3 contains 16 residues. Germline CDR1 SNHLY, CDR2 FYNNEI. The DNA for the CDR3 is TGTGCCAGCAGTTACCCCCGGGACAGGGGGAACACTGAAGCTTTCTTT. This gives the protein CASSYPRDRGNTEAFF.

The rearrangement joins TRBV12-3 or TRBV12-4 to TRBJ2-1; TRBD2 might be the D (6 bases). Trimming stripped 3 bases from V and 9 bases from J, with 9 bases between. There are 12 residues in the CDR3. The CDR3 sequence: CASSFFGGEQFF. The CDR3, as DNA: TGTGCCAGCAGTTTTTTCGGGGGTGAGCAGTTCTTC.